This T cell receptor (beta chain) was observed in a study of regulatory T cells in long-lasting Graves disease listed by TCRdb under 2021. Background for the entire study: In the newly diagnosed Graves' disease group, patients had been taking antithyroid drugs for less than 3 months. Persistent Graves' disease patients were compared with newly diagnosed Graves' disease patients by peripheral blood TCR sequencing and RNA sequencing. The study took place in China and was registered as a clinical trial. TCR sequencing covered some 13 persistent and roughly 20 newly diagnosed Graves' disease patients, some 33 samples in total.

This sample's time point label indicates: newly diagnosed GD, antithyroid drugs for less than 3 months. For both TCR sequencing and RNA sequencing, RNA was extracted from PBMCs using TRIzol. The diagnosis of Graves' disease followed American Thyroid Association guidelines. Recruitment of patients was carried out at an endocrinology department in Xi'an, China. Each patient gave approximately 9 milliliters of peripheral blood, collected in an EDTA anticoagulant tube. Ficoll Paque Plus density gradient separation was used to isolate PBMCs, and no further T cell sorting was performed. An Agilent 2100 Bioanalyzer and agarose gel were used to check RNA quality, while a NanoDrop 2000 measured RNA concentration. The library relied on multiplex PCR. The listed sequencing device is Illumina HiSeq 4000. TCR beta libraries were built with iRepertoire HTBI primers and Arm-PCR amplification of CDR3 regions. PCR products were gel purified before sequencing. Per the authors' processing: A total of 60 to 80 TRBV and some 15 TRBJ segments were identified across samples and were used for gene usage analysis of CDR3 amino acid clonotypes. Filtered high-quality paired reads were merged into contigs using COPE and FqMerger. BLAST was used to align contigs to IMGT TRBV, TRBD and TRBJ reference genes, with CDR3 defined following IMGT. Clonotypes above 0.1% frequency were classified as highly expanded clones. Shannon entropy was used to measure repertoire diversity, and the Gini coefficient was used to measure V-J evenness. A clonotype found in more than one individual was treated as public. TCRdb reanalyzed the raw reads on its own, using fastp at Q25 for trimming and MiXCR for clone calling, and kept in-frame beta chains. Each entry is one CDR3 protein sequence, shown with its most common DNA and genes. The V and J calls, along with clone size, are taken from TCRdb and not from the paper's own processing. A total of hundreds of thousands of distinct CDR3 sequences appear in this sample, around 16% of them only once. Clones ranked in the top ten supply roughly 25% of the sample.

As to this clonotype: Its antigen specificity is not known. Per-base quality was not reported, and no clone a single base away is much larger than it.

Based on the germline V gene, the CDR1 and CDR2 sequences are MGHDK and SYGVNS. Between the V and J ends, shortened by 6 bases and 2 bases respectively, the junction contains 10 bases. The CDR3 goes from the cysteine to the phenylalanine over 13 residues. Only the CDR3 part of the read is kept: 39 bases, read in frame from the first base. Broader findings and caveats from the paper: TRBV28, TRBJ1-2 and TRBJ2-5 were preferentially used in persistent disease, while TRBV20-1 and TRBJ2-1 were favored in newly diagnosed disease. A larger number of public clonotypes was shared among persistent patients (more than 2,500) than among newly diagnosed patients (approximately 1,000). The small sample size was acknowledged by the authors as a limitation that may reduce accuracy. Sequencing and analysis were restricted to the TCR beta chain. Peripheral blood alone was examined, since thyroid tissue, which constituted the primary lesion, could not be accessed. Compared with newly diagnosed patients, persistent Graves' disease patients had lower TCR Shannon entropy and fewer highly expanded clones, which suggests clonal expansion.

This sample also belongs to another study, concerning T cells in Graves' hyperthyroidism and ophthalmopathy. The second paper further reports: Stable Graves' hyperthyroidism was defined as no progression to ophthalmopathy during 18 months of follow-up. The hyperthyroidism patients were between 18 and 65 years old and newly diagnosed, with a disease duration of less than 2 months. The study excluded patients with uncontrolled infections, other autoimmune diseases, pregnancy or lactation. Diagnoses relied on clinical symptoms, serum thyroxine and TRAb, thyroid ultrasound and orbital computed tomography. A first-round RT-PCR of the TCR CDR3 used the HTBI primer set with the Qiagen OneStep RT-PCR kit. Most expanded thyroid clonotypes (frequency above 0.001) were also detected in blood, a finding suggesting that blood repertoires may reflect thyroid immune responses. A 13 V-J signature model separated ophthalmopathy from stable hyperthyroidism, with 87.88% sensitivity and just under 84% specificity in cross-validation and 80%/75% in testing. In validation, the model predicted progression to ophthalmopathy with around 71% sensitivity and roughly 72% specificity, a median of 6.5 months before onset. To identify TCR V-J signatures that set the groups apart, the researchers used a discovery cohort of roughly 100 patients, made up of approximately 43 with Graves' ophthalmopathy and some 55 with stable Graves' hyperthyroidism. Prospective prediction of ophthalmopathy was tested in an independent validation cohort consisting of under 20 hyperthyroidism patients and approximately 16 patients who later progressed to ophthalmopathy. The approximately 95 discovery patients were divided at random into training and test sets in a 7:3 ratio. Thyroid tissue and blood T-cell repertoires from over 5 Graves' hyperthyroidism patients were also compared in the study. After blood sampling, hyperthyroidism patients were treated with methimazole at a starting dose of 30 mg daily, and ophthalmopathy patients were treated with high-dose intravenous methylprednisolone. A second multiplex PCR round built the libraries, followed by size selection and purification. The libraries were sequenced on an Illumina HiSeq2000 using paired-end 100 bp reads. SOAPnuke was used to process the raw data, throwing out any read that contained adapters or uncalled bases, had a mean Phred below 15, or lacked an exact constant-primer or identifier match. High-quality paired reads were merged with COPE v1.2.5, and unique nucleotide sequences were defined as clonotypes. MiTCR v1.1 was used to align clonotypes to the IMGT TRBV, TRBD and TRBJ reference segments. Only V-J combinations with frequency above 0.0001, covering about 99% of repertoires, were analysed. The TCS score was defined as the ratio of F50 (clonal expansion) to E x V (chaos), calculated using BLOSUM62-based TCRdist between CDR3 peptides within each V-J. Welch's t-statistics and random forest reduced 500 to 650 V-J features to roughly 13, which were used in a naive Bayes classifier (R e1071). Sample size was not statistically predetermined, and investigators were not blinded to group allocation. TCR Vbeta CDR3 sequencing of around 130 peripheral blood samples (43 ophthalmopathy, about 80 hyperthyroidism and approximately 17 progressor patients) is reported in the paper.

The TCR sequence derives from a woman in her forties or fifties with Graves disease. Donor details come from another sample of the same person, matched by shared clones. The sequence links TRBV25-1 to TRBJ1-1; there is no confident call for the D gene. The sample consisted of peripheral blood mononuclear cells (PBMCs), taken at new diagnosis, from a patient treated with antithyroid drugs. The CDR3 region has the sequence CASSKPLNTEAFF. Read as DNA, the sequence is TGTGCCAGCAGCAAACCACTCAACACTGAAGCTTTCTTT.